This TCR beta chain was documented in a study of cytomegalovirus exposure and HLA in healthy donors. About the research overall: When over 300 donors were genotyped, approximately 81% of them were found to fall in the Caucasian-associated ancestry cluster.

This clone has only one observation. The target antigen is unknown. Findings and caveats of the study: A later analysis showed HLA-associated TCR beta chains outstripping equally common others in clonal expansion. Roughly uniform sequencing depth across donors was assumed, possibly incorrectly.

The germline gives CDR1 SGHDT, CDR2 YYEEEE. V lost 0 bases and J lost 7, with 8 bases in between. There are 13 residues in the CDR3. The PCR used 60 Vbeta and 13 Jbeta primers. Libraries were prepared by immunoSEQ multiplex PCR; TCRdb keeps only in-frame clonotypes and omits some of them. Of some 160,000 clones listed, approximately 82% are singletons. The V and J genes are TRBV5-6 and TRBJ1-5; no definite D call. Material: PBMCs. The sequence derives from a male donor in good health and CMV-seronegative. The DNA for the CDR3 is TGTGCCAGCAGCTTGGGACTGAAACAGCCCCAGCATTTT. This sequence encodes CASSLGLKQPQHF.